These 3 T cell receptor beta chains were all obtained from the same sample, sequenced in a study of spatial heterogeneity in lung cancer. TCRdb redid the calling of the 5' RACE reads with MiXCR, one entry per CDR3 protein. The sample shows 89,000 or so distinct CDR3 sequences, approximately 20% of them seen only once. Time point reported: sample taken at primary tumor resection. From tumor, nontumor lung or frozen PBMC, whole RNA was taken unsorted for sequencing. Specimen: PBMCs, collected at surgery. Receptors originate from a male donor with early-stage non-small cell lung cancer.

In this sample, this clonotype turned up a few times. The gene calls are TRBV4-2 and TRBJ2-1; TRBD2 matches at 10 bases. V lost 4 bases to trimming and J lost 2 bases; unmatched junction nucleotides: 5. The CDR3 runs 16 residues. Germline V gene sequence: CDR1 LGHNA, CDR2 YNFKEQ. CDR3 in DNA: TGTGCCAGCAGCCCTGCGACTAGCGGGCCCTACAATGAGCAGTTCTTC. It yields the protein CASSPATSGPYNEQFF.

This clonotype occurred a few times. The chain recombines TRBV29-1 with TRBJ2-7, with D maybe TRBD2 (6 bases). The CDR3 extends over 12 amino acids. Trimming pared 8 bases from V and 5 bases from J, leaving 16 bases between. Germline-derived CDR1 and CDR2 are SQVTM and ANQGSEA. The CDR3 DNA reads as TGCAGCATGGTCTCGGGAGTCGACGAGCAGTACTTC. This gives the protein CSMVSGVDEQYF.

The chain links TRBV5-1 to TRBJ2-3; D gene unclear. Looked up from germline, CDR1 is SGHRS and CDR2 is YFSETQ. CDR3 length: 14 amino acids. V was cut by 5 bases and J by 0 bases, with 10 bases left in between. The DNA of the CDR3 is TGCGCCAGCAGTTCCGTTACTAGCACAGATACGCAGTATTTT. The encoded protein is CASSSVTSTDTQYF.